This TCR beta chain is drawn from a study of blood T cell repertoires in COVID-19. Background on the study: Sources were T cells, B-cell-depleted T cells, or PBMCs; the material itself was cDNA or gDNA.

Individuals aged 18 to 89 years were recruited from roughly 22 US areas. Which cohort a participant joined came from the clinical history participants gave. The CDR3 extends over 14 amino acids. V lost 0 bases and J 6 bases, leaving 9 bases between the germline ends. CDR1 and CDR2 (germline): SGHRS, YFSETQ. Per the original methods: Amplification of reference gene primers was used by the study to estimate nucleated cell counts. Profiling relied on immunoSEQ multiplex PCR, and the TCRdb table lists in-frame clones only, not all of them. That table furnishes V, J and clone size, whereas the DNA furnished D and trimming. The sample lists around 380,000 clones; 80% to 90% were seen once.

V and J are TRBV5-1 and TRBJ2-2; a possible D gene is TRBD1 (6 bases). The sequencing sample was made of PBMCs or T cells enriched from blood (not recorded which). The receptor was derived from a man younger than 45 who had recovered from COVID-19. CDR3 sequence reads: CASSLVAGAGELFF. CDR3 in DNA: TGCGCCAGCAGCTTGGTGGCAGGGGCCGGGGAGCTGTTTTTT.